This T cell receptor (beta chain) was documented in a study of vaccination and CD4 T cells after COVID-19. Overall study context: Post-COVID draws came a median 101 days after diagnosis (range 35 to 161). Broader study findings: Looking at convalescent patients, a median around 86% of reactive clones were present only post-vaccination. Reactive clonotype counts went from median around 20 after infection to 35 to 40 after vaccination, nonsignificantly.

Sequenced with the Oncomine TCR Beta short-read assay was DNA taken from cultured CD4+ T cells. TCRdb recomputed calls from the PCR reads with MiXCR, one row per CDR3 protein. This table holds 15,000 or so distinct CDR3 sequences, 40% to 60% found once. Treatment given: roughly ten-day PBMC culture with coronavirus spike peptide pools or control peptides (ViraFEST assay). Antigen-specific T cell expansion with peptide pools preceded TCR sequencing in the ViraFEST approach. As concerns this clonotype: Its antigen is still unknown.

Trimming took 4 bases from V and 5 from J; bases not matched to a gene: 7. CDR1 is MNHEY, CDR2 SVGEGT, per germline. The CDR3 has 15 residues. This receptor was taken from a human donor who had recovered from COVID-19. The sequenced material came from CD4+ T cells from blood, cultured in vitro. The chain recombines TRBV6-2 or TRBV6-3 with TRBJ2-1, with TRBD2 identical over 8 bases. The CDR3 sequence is CASSLMVAGNNEQFF. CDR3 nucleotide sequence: TGTGCCAGCAGTTTAATGGTAGCGGGAAACAATGAGCAGTTCTTC.